This T cell receptor beta chain was recorded in a study of monozygotic twins with inflammatory bowel disease. Notes on this clonotype: Its specificity is unknown.

TCRdb re-called the 5' RACE reads and gives one entry per CDR3 protein, without DNA. This specimen shows over 200,000 distinct CDR3 sequences; the ten leading clones hold 7.5% to 9.5%. Study-level findings and limits: Researchers report that IBD patients shared fewer clonotypes with others than healthy twins, especially amid disease activity. There was no way to distinguish the different T cell subtypes. With inverse Simpson as the measure, TCRbeta diversity was lower in IBD patients than in healthy co-twins.

The CDR3 extends over 13 amino acids. The sequenced sample consisted of blood. This sequence was found in a human donor with ulcerative colitis or Crohn's disease, or a healthy co-twin of an affected twin (not recorded which). The chain combines TRBV12-3 or TRBV12-4 with TRBJ2-1; TCRdb's assignment of TRBD2 cannot be checked, as there is no DNA. The CDR3 spells CASKAGGPNEQFF.